A selection of T cell receptor beta chains follows, all from one sample in a study of monozygotic twins with inflammatory bowel disease. TCRdb reanalyzed the 5' RACE reads, giving one entry per CDR3 protein sequence and no DNA. This sample's clone table lists around 150,000 distinct CDR3 sequences. The sample taken for sequencing was blood. The origin of the receptors is a human donor with ulcerative colitis or Crohn's disease, or a healthy co-twin of an affected twin (not recorded which). Both conserved end residues are part of each CDR3.

v_call	j_call	cdr3_aa
TRBV30	TRBJ2-7	CAWKANYEQYF
TRBV14	TRBJ1-2	CASSQRQDLNYGYTF
TRBV19	TRBJ1-5	CASSIWGPNQPQHF
TRBV11-2	TRBJ2-5	CASSRGIARETQYF
TRBV7-9	TRBJ2-5	CASTRGGQETQYF
TRBV3-1	TRBJ1-2	CASSQGVTAYGYTF
TRBV4-3	TRBJ2-7	CASSQARLPAYEQYF
TRBV20-1	TRBJ2-7	CSARTAYEQYF
TRBV7-2	TRBJ2-5	CASSLETGRAQYF
TRBV5-1	TRBJ1-3	CASSLGRSGNTIYF